This record covers a single TCR beta chain. Methods used by the authors: Amplification of reference gene primers was used by the study to estimate nucleated cell counts. Assay used: immunoSEQ multiplex PCR; TCRdb lists only in-frame clones, some missing. Clone size and the V and J calls come from that table; the DNA yielded D and trimming. The table includes fewer than 45,000 clones, about 89% detected once. V was cut by 2 bases and J by 6 bases, with 23 bases left in between. Germline V gene lookup returns CDR1 LNHDA and CDR2 SQIVND (reference sequence). The CDR3 covers 17 residues. The record originates from a study of blood T cell repertoires in COVID-19. Study context: COVID-19 samples from acute and convalescent phases originated in the United States, Italy and Spain. PBMCs, B-cell-depleted T cells, or T cells were the source of the cDNA or gDNA that made up the material.

This receptor was identified in a woman in her twenties or thirties in a cohort sampled during active COVID-19. This chain links TRBV19 with TRBJ2-7; TRBD1 is a possible D gene (5 bases). The sequencing input was peripheral blood. The CDR3 here is CASSIRGTLEERCEQYF. The CDR3 region has the DNA TGTGCCAGTAGTATAAGGGGCACCCTCGAGGAAAGGTGCGAGCAGTACTTC.